These 24 T cell receptor beta chains share one sample of origin, sequenced in a study of cytomegalovirus exposure and HLA in healthy donors. The PCR was carried out with 60 Vbeta primers and 13 Jbeta primers. Using immunoSEQ multiplex PCR, the repertoire was profiled, and TCRdb retains in-frame clones only, with some absent. In the table there are 100,000 to 150,000 clones, approximately 65% of which are singletons. The specimen sequenced was PBMCs. Receptors originate from a man between 18 and 35 years old in good health and CMV-seronegative.

The rearrangement uses TRBV30 and TRBJ2-1; 11 positions agree with TRBD2. This CDR3 is built from 12 residues. Germline loops: CDR1 GTSNPN, CDR2 SVGIG (reference sequence). V dropped 4 bases and J dropped 15; count of bases not matched to a gene: 8. In DNA, the CDR3 is TGTGCCTGGATAATAGCGGGGGGGTTGGGGTTCTTC. Translated, it gives CAWIIAGGLGFF.

The chain's CDR3 is CASSLATGGLNTEAFF. The CDR3 DNA follows: TGTGCCAGCAGCTTGGCGACAGGGGGCCTGAACACTGAAGCTTTCTTT. The gene calls are TRBV5-8 and TRBJ1-1; TRBD1 matches 10 bases. Germline V lookup: CDR1 SGHTS, CDR2 YDEGEE. This CDR3 has 16 amino acids. Trimming removed 0 bases from V and 0 bases from J; junction bases left unmatched: 2.

The V call is TRBV29-1, the J call TRBJ2-7, with a tentative D call TRBD1 (6 bases). CDR3 size: 13 residues. V was cut by 6 bases and J by 2 bases, with 14 bases left in between. Germline V CDR1 and CDR2: SQVTM, ANQGSEA. The CDR3 nucleotides read TGCAGCGTAGTGGCAGGGGCGGCCTACGAGCAGTACTTC. Protein: CSVVAGAAYEQYF.

This chain joins TRBV29-1 and TRBJ1-2; D unclear. V was trimmed by 7 bases and J by 1 base, leaving 13 bases between them. The germline gives CDR1 SQVTM, CDR2 ANQGSEA. This CDR3 spans 13 amino acids. CDR3 in DNA: TGCAGCGCCCAGTCTTCCCTTAACTATGGCTACACCTTC. This sequence encodes CSAQSSLNYGYTF.

The chain couples TRBV19 to TRBJ1-2; 12 bases are a match to TRBD1. The CDR3 runs 17 residues. The trim removed 5 bases at V and 2 bases at J, leaving 9 bases unmatched. Germline CDR1 and CDR2: LNHDA and SQIVND (reference sequence). The CDR3 coding sequence is TGTGCCAGTAGTCCCTTGGGACAGGGGGCCCGGAACTATGGCTACACCTTC. This sequence encodes CASSPLGQGARNYGYTF. Full variable domain (missing parts from reference TRBV19 and TRBJ1-2): DGGITQSPKYLFRKEGQNVTLSCEQNLNHDAMYWYRQDPGQGLRLIYYSQIVNDFQKGDIAEGYSVSREKKESFPLTVTSAQKNPTAFYLCASSPLGQGARNYGYTFGSGTRLTVV.

A word on this clone: Since the CDR3 does not end with the conserved phenylalanine or tryptophan, this likely comes from a read error. It is unclear where the CDR3 begins or ends on the DNA, so no DNA is shown, and the CDR3 is as TCRdb lists it. The chain employs TRBV29-1 and TRBJ1-2; TRBD1 reflects the table's D call only, with no check against the DNA. A total of 10 residues make up the CDR3, ends included. Per the germline V gene, CDR1 is SQVTM and CDR2 is ANQGSEA. CDR3 region: CSAGTGDALL.

The gene calls are TRBV5-4 and TRBJ1-2; D is unclear. The V and J ends lost 0 bases and 1 base respectively, with 7 bases between them. The CDR3 spans 14 residues. Germline lookup yields CDR1 SGHNT and CDR2 YYREEE (reference sequence). DNA for the CDR3: TGTGCCAGCAGCTTGGGACTAATTAACTATGGCTACACCTTC. Translation: CASSLGLINYGYTF.

This clone was observed once. The rearrangement joins TRBV19 to TRBJ2-7, with D tentatively TRBD2 (6 bases). V shed 4 bases and J shed 11 bases, with 12 bases lying between them. CDR1 is LNHDA, CDR2 SQIVND, per germline (reference sequence). The CDR3 is 11 amino acids. DNA of the CDR3: TGTGCCAGTAGTAAGACTGCGGGGAAGTACTTC. Amino acid sequence: CASSKTAGKYF.

The chain employs TRBV6-6 and TRBJ2-3; 8 bases match TRBD1. This CDR3 region has 16 residues. After removal of 1 base from V and 2 bases from J, the junction contained 5 bases not matched to a gene. CDR1 MNHNY and CDR2 SVGAGI come from the germline V gene (reference sequence). Here the CDR3 DNA reads TGTGCCAGCAGTTACTGGGACAGGCTGTCCACAGATACGCAGTATTTT. Translation gives CASSYWDRLSTDTQYF.

This clone has more than one count but fewer than ten. The rearrangement joins TRBV6-1 to TRBJ2-7; weak D call: TRBD2 (6 bases). Germline V gives CDR1 MNHNS, CDR2 SASEGT. The V and J ends lost 6 bases and 2 bases respectively, with 14 bases between them. CDR3 length: 14 residues. For the CDR3, the DNA is TGTGCCAGCAGCACTAGCCCGACTCCCTACGAGCAGTACTTC. It codes for CASSTSPTPYEQYF.

This rearrangement joins TRBV5-1 to TRBJ2-6, with D uncertain. Germline CDR1 and CDR2: SGHRS and YFSETQ. V was cut by 1 base and J by 3 bases, with 11 bases left in between. The CDR3 has 16 residues. The CDR3 loop reads CASSLNSLGGANVLTF. The CDR3 nucleotides read TGCGCCAGCAGCTTGAATAGCCTGGGTGGGGCCAACGTCCTGACTTTC.

Concerning this clone: Other DNA sequences in this sample translate to the same CDR3. The rearrangement links TRBV19 to TRBJ1-2; D gene unclear. Germline lookup yields CDR1 LNHDA and CDR2 SQIVND (reference sequence). V was clipped by 3 bases and J by 4 bases, with 9 bases between them. CDR3 length: 13 residues. For the CDR3, the DNA is TGTGCCAGTAGTATTCAGGTGACCTATGGCTACACCTTC. It is translated as CASSIQVTYGYTF.

Points on this clone: Germline is not matched at one junction end, which may reflect a read error. J is TRBJ1-2 and V is TRBV27; TRBD1 aligns across 7 bases. Germline values: CDR1 MNHEY, CDR2 SMNVEV (reference sequence). The CDR3 is made up of 14 amino acids. The CDR3 region has the DNA TGTGCCAGCAGTTTTAGAAAGGGGGCCTATGGCTACCCCTTC. Its protein is CASSFRKGAYGYPF.

V and J are TRBV6-5 and TRBJ1-2; D might be TRBD1 (5 bases). The germline V and J ends were trimmed by 4 bases and 2 bases, with 17 bases remaining between them. Germline-derived CDR1 and CDR2 are MNHEY and SVGAGI. This CDR3 region has 16 residues. CDR3: CASSSRTPSGNYGYTF. The CDR3, as DNA: TGTGCCAGCAGTTCCAGGACACCCAGCGGGAACTATGGCTACACCTTC.

The CDR3 region is CASNARGPRNMNTEAFF. Written as DNA, the CDR3 is TGCGCCAGCAATGCCAGGGGGCCGAGGAATATGAACACTGAAGCTTTCTTT. The chain uses TRBV23-1 and TRBJ1-1, with 8 bases identical to TRBD1. TRBV23-1 is labeled an ORF, and its function is uncertain. The CDR3 length is 17 residues. V was clipped by 7 bases and J by 0 bases; unmatched bases: 13.

This clone has only a few counts. J is TRBJ1-4 and V is TRBV5-5, with TRBD1 identical over 7 bases. The CDR3 is made up of 16 amino acids. CDR1 SGHKS and CDR2 YYEKEE come from the germline V gene (reference sequence). V gave up 4 bases and J gave up 0 bases; unmatched junction bases: 6. CDR3 sequence reads: CASSLDRVATNEKLFF. CDR3 DNA: TGTGCCAGCAGCCTTGACAGGGTTGCAACTAATGAAAAACTGTTTTTT.

The rearrangement links TRBV7-9 to TRBJ1-2; D perhaps matches TRBD1 (5 bases). CDR3 length: 16 amino acids. Germline V gene data show CDR1 as SEHNR and CDR2 as FQNEAQ (reference sequence). V was clipped by 3 bases and J by 0 bases, with 14 bases between them. The CDR3 sequence is CASSFRQQGANYGYTF. CDR3 bases: TGTGCCAGCAGCTTTCGACAGCAAGGAGCTAACTATGGCTACACCTTC.

The CDR3 region is CASSLVPAGYTGELFF. The DNA for the CDR3 is TGTGCCAGCAGCTTAGTCCCAGCGGGATACACCGGGGAGCTGTTTTTT. This chain links TRBV7-2 with TRBJ2-2; 7 bases are shared with TRBD2. Trimming took 1 base from V and 3 from J; bases not matched to a gene: 5. The CDR3 is 16 amino acids. CDR1 and CDR2 from the germline V gene are SGHTA and FQGNSA.

J is TRBJ2-1 and V is TRBV7-2, with 12 bases that match TRBD2. J gave up 0 bases and V 4 bases, and 1 base lay outside the gene matches. Germline loops: CDR1 SGHTA, CDR2 FQGNSA. This CDR3 comprises 16 residues. The CDR3 nucleotides are TGTGCCAGCAGCTCTAGCGGGAGGGCCTCCTACAATGAGCAGTTCTTC. This translates into CASSSSGRASYNEQFF.

The V and J genes are TRBV19 and TRBJ1-5; weak D call: TRBD1 (6 bases). V dropped 5 bases and J dropped 4 bases, with 15 bases sitting between them. This CDR3 comprises 15 residues. CDR1 and CDR2 (germline): LNHDA, SQIVND (reference sequence). Here the CDR3 reads CASSLGQGQNQPQHF. The CDR3 DNA is TGTGCCAGTAGTCTGGGGCAGGGACAAAATCAGCCCCAGCATTTT.

This sequence joins TRBV19 and TRBJ2-2; D is possibly TRBD1 (6 bases). Trimming shortened V by 8 bases and J by 5 bases, and 15 bases separated the two germline ends. Germline CDR1 reads LNHDA; CDR2 reads SQIVND (reference sequence). The CDR3 runs 14 residues. DNA for the CDR3: TGTGCCAGTCAACAGGGCCCGCGTACCGGGGAGCTGTTTTTT. This translates into CASQQGPRTGELFF.

This sequence joins TRBV2 and TRBJ1-3, with 7 bases fitting TRBD1. Per germline, CDR1 SNHLY and CDR2 FYNNEI. This CDR3 is built from 14 residues. The junction had 9 bases not matched to a gene; V was cut back by 11 bases and J by 2 bases. The CDR3 protein is CAGRRDRAGNTIYF. CDR3 nucleotide sequence: TGTGCCGGACGCCGGGACAGAGCTGGAAACACCATATATTTT.

This clone was observed a single time. This chain uses TRBV7-9 with TRBJ1-3; D is possibly TRBD1 (6 bases). The ends were cut back, 3 bases at V and 3 bases at J, with 9 bases in the middle. The CDR3 is made up of 14 amino acids. The germline V gene encodes CDR1 SEHNR and CDR2 FQNEAQ (reference sequence). The chain's CDR3 is CASSFEGGGNTIYF. CDR3 bases: TGTGCCAGCAGCTTCGAAGGGGGTGGAAACACCATATATTTT.

On this clone itself: The junction and the germline gene differ at one end; a read error may be behind it. The CDR3 loop is CSSRPQGPGLNEQFF. CDR3 nucleotide sequence: TGTTCCAGCAGACCACAGGGACCCGGCCTCAATGAGCAGTTCTTC. The rearrangement links TRBV7-9 to TRBJ2-1; D may be TRBD1 (6 bases). The CDR3 spans 15 residues. Germline V gene lookup returns CDR1 SEHNR and CDR2 FQNEAQ (reference sequence).